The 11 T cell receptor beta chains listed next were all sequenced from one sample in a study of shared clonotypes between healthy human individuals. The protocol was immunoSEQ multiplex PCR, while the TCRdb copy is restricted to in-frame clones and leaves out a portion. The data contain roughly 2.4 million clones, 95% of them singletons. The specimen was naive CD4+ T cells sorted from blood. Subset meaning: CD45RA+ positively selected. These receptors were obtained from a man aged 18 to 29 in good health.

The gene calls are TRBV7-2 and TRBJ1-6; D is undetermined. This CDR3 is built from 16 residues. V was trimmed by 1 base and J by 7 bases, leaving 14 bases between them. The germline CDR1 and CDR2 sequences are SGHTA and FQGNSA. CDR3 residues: CASSLERGGANSPLHF. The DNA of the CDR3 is TGTGCCAGCAGCTTAGAAAGAGGCGGAGCCAATTCACCCCTCCACTTT.

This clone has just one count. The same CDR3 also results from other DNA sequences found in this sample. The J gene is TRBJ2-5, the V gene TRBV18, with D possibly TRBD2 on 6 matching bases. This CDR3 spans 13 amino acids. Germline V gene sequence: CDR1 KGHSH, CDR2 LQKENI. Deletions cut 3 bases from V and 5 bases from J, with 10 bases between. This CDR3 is CASSPGGGETQYF. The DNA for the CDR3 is TGTGCCAGCTCACCGGGGGGAGGTGAGACCCAGTACTTC. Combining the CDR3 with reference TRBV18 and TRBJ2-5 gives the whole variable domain NAGVMQNPRHLVRRRGQEARLRCSPMKGHSHVYWYRQLPEEGLKFMVYLQKENIIDESGMPKERFSAEFPKEGPSILRIQQVVRGDSAAYFCASSPGGGETQYFGPGTRLLVL.

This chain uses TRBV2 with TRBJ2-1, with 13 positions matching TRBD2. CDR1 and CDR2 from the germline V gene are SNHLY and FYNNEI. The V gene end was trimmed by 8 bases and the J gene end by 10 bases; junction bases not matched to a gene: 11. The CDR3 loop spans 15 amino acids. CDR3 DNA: TGTGCCAGCGCACCCCGACTAGCGGGAGGAGGAGAGCAGTTCTTC. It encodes CASAPRLAGGGEQFF.

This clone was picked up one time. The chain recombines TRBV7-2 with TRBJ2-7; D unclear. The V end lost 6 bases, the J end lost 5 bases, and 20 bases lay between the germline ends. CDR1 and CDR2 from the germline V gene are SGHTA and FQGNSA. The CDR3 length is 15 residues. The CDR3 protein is CASSGAALFLHEQYF. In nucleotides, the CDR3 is TGTGCCAGCAGTGGAGCAGCCCTCTTCCTCCACGAGCAGTACTTC.

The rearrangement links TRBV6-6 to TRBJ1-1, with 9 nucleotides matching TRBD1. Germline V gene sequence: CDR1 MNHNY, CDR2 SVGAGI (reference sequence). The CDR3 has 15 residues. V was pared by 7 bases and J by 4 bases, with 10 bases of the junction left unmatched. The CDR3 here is CASNRGQGLSTEAFF. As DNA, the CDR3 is TGTGCCAGCAACCGGGGACAGGGACTCAGCACTGAAGCTTTCTTT.

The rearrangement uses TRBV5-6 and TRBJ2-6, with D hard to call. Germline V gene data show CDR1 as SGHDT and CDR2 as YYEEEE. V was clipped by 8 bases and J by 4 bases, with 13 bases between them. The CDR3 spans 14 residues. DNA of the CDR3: TGTGCCAGTGAAACCCCGTTAGGGGCCAACGTCCTGACTTTC. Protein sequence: CASETPLGANVLTF. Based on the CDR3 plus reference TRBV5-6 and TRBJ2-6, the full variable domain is DAGVTQSPTHLIKTRGQQVTLRCSPKSGHDTVSWYQQALGQGPQFIFQYYEEEERQRGNFPDRFSGHQFPNYSSELNVNALLLGDSALYLCASETPLGANVLTFGAGSRLTVL.

DNA for the CDR3: TGCGCCAGCAGTGTCTCTTTCGGACAGCGCGAGCAGTACTTC. Translating gives CASSVSFGQREQYF. The chain is built from TRBV10-2 and TRBJ2-7; the D gene is possibly TRBD1 (6 bases). The CDR3 totals 14 residues. Germline V lookup: CDR1 WSHSY, CDR2 SAAADI. V was shortened by 4 bases and J by 6 bases, with 16 bases between the two germline ends.

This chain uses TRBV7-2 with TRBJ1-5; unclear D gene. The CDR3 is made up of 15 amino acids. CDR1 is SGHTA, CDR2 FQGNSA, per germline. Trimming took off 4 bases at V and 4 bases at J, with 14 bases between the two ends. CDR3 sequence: CASSSLGQLNQPQHF. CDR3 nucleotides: TGTGCCAGCAGCTCATTAGGGCAGTTGAATCAGCCCCAGCATTTT.

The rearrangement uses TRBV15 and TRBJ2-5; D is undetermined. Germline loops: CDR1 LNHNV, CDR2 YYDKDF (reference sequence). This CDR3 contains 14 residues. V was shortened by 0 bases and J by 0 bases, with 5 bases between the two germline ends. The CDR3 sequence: CATSRDSYQETQYF. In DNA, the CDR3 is TGTGCCACCAGCAGAGATTCATACCAAGAGACCCAGTACTTC.

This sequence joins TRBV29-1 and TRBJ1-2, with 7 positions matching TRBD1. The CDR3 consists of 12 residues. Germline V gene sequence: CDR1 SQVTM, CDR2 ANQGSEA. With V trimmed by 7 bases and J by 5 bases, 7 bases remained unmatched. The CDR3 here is CSARDSTYGYTF. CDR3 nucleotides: TGCAGCGCGCGGGACAGTACTTATGGCTACACCTTC.

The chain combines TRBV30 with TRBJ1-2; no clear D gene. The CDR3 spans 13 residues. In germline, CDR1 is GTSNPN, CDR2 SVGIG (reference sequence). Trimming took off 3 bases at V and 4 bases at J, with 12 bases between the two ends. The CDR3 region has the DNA TGTGCCTGGAGACCCCCCCCGGGCTATGGCTACACCTTC. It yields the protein CAWRPPPGYGYTF.